The subject of this entry is one T cell receptor beta chain. Antigen: not known. This CDR3 region has 14 residues. Germline loops: CDR1 SEHNR, CDR2 FQNEAQ (reference sequence). Time point: week 23, last vaccination. The study gave 300 ug of mutant IDH1 20-mer peptide per vaccine dose, with topical imiquimod. These data belong to a study of a mutant IDH1 vaccine in newly diagnosed glioma. For the study at large: Across weeks 1, 3, 5, 7, 11, 15, 19 and 23, patients received a vaccination each time, eight in all. The start of vaccination came 4-6 weeks after radiotherapy alone, or with temozolomide cycles.

The repertoire was sequenced with immunoSEQ multiplex PCR; TCRdb's copy has only in-frame clones and lacks some. The repertoire holds about 82,000 clones, about 82% seen once, with under 2.5% in the top ten. V and J are TRBV7-9 and TRBJ2-5; 9 nucleotides align to TRBD1. Near its end, the DNA agrees better with TRBJ2-7, so the J call may be wrong. The receptor was derived from a man in his thirties or forties with glioma. Some clones in this sample may be carry-over from other donors' samples. The specimen comprised PBMCs, sampled from a glioma patient whose treatment included an IDH1 peptide vaccine. In DNA, the CDR3 is TGTGCCAGCAGCTTGGGACAGGGAACCTACGAGCAGTACTTC. Translating gives CASSLGQGTYEQYF.